Presented here are 18 T cell receptor beta chains from one specimen sequenced in a study of T cell responses to AZD1222 COVID-19 vaccine (dated by TCRdb to the early 2020s). Receptor libraries were prepared by the immunoSEQ multiplex PCR assay. This is the immuneACCESS table as TCRdb keeps it, with only in-frame sequences that have V and J called. A part of the clones is gone; compared with another copy, unresolved V genes explain less than half, and the rest is unexplained. The sample table contains around 76,000 clones; only one count was recorded for less than 90% of them. Over 7.5% of the sample goes to the ten largest clones. Explained via the paper, the time point label denotes: baseline before first vaccination. The source was peripheral blood, collected on day 0 of AZD1222 vaccination. The receptors derive from an adult in good health.

The chain couples TRBV10-3 to TRBJ1-3; D uncertain. The CDR3 loop spans 12 amino acids. CDR1 ENHRY and CDR2 SYGVKD come from the germline V gene. Trimming took 3 bases from V and 8 from J, leaving 8 bases between them. The CDR3, as DNA: TGTGCCATCAGTGACATCGCAGACACCATATATTTT. This gives the protein CAISDIADTIYF.

The J gene is TRBJ2-5, the V gene TRBV9, with 14 nucleotides matching TRBD2. Germline V CDR1 and CDR2: SGDLS, YYNGEE. The CDR3 sequence is 17 residues long. J lost 3 bases, V lost 0 bases, and 4 bases had no gene match. The CDR3 reads CASSVAPTSGGEETQYF. The CDR3 bases are TGTGCCAGCAGCGTAGCCCCGACTAGCGGGGGGGAAGAGACCCAGTACTTC. Combining the CDR3 with reference TRBV9 and TRBJ2-5 gives the whole variable domain DSGVTQTPKHLITATGQRVTLRCSPRSGDLSVYWYQQSLDQGLQFLIQYYNGEERAKGNILERFSAQQFPDLHSELNLSSLELGDSALYFCASSVAPTSGGEETQYFGPGTRLLVL.

This clone was counted a single time. The chain carries TRBV4-1 and TRBJ2-7; D is uncertain. The CDR3 spans 14 residues. Germline CDR1 reads MGHRA; CDR2 reads YSYEKL. Trimming took off 1 base at V and 4 bases at J, with 11 bases between the two ends. CDR3 region: CASSQGWYQYEQYF. The CDR3 nucleotides read TGCGCCAGCAGCCAAGGCTGGTACCAATACGAGCAGTACTTC.

The genes are TRBV30 and TRBJ2-7; a weak D match, TRBD1 (6 bases). V lost 0 bases, J lost 3 bases, and 9 bases lay in between. CDR3 size: 13 residues. CDR1 is GTSNPN and CDR2 is SVGIG in the germline V gene (reference sequence). The CDR3 nucleotides are TGTGCCTGGAGTGTACAGGGTAACTACGAGCAGTACTTC. It encodes CAWSVQGNYEQYF.

V and J are TRBV7-2 and TRBJ1-2, with D maybe TRBD1 (6 bases). V was cut by 0 bases and J by 1 base, with 12 bases left in between. CDR1 SGHTA and CDR2 FQGNSA come from the germline V gene. The CDR3 runs to 16 residues. CDR3 in DNA: TGTGCCAGCAGCTTAGCTCCCAGGGGAGTTAACTATGGCTACACCTTC. Translated: CASSLAPRGVNYGYTF.

J is TRBJ2-4 and V is TRBV4-2, with 12 bases matching TRBD2. This CDR3 spans 18 amino acids. Germline loops: CDR1 LGHNA, CDR2 YNFKEQ. V gave up 3 bases and J gave up 0 bases; unmatched junction bases: 6. The CDR3 here is CASSQAGLAGVAKNIQYF. The CDR3 nucleotides read TGTGCCAGCAGCCAGGCGGGACTAGCGGGCGTAGCCAAAAACATTCAGTACTTC.

The CDR3 coding sequence is TGTGCCAGCAGCTCCGTGGGCGGGGGTGTGGATACGCAGTATTTT. This sequence encodes CASSSVGGGVDTQYF. The gene calls are TRBV7-2 and TRBJ2-3; TRBD2 aligns across 7 bases. CDR3 length: 15 residues. V was pared by 4 bases and J by 6 bases, with 10 bases of the junction left unmatched. CDR1 is SGHTA, CDR2 FQGNSA, per germline.

Worth noting for this clone: At one of its ends the junction is not consistent with the germline gene, which may arise from a read error. This chain connects TRBV7-7 to TRBJ1-4; D is ambiguous. Germline lookup yields CDR1 SSHAT and CDR2 FNYEAQ (reference sequence). The CDR3 extends over 15 amino acids. Here the CDR3 reads CASSLVAGSNEKLFF. In nucleotides, the CDR3 is TGTGCTAGCAGCTTAGTCGCAGGCAGTAATGAAAAACTGTTTTTT.

J is TRBJ1-6 and V is TRBV19, with 7 bases identical to TRBD1. Per the germline V gene, CDR1 is LNHDA and CDR2 is SQIVND (reference sequence). The CDR3 covers 16 residues. J gave up 7 bases and V 6 bases, and 12 bases lay outside the gene matches. In DNA form, the CDR3 reads TGTGCCAGTAGGAGGGACAGTCCGGCGATGAATTCACCCCTCCACTTT. Translated, it gives CASRRDSPAMNSPLHF.

The rearrangement links TRBV3-1 (or the pseudogene TRBV3-2) to TRBJ1-2; unclear D gene. The CDR3 is 11 amino acids. With 2 bases removed from V and 7 bases from J, the gap between germline ends came to 5 bases. Germline values: CDR1 LGHDT, CDR2 YNNKEL (reference sequence). The chain's CDR3 is CASSQFAGYTF. The CDR3 DNA sequence: TGTGCCAGCAGCCAATTCGCTGGCTACACCTTC.

The chain combines TRBV9 with TRBJ2-7, with a possible D match to TRBD1 (6 bases). Germline V lookup: CDR1 SGDLS, CDR2 YYNGEE. This CDR3 has 14 amino acids. V was shortened by 3 bases and J by 2 bases, with 12 bases between the two germline ends. The CDR3 here is CASSDGQNPYEQYF. The CDR3 DNA follows: TGTGCCAGCAGCGACGGACAGAACCCCTACGAGCAGTACTTC.

Only a few counts were recorded for this clone. The chain employs TRBV7-8 and TRBJ2-1; D is perhaps TRBD1 (6 bases). V was clipped by 1 base and J by 2 bases, with 12 bases between them. This CDR3 has 16 residues. The V gene's germline CDR1 is SGHVS and CDR2 FQNEAQ. CDR3 nucleotides: TGTGCCAGCAGCTTAGGAGGGGGTCAGACCTACAATGAGCAGTTCTTC. Translation gives CASSLGGGQTYNEQFF.

This clone was seen only once. This chain connects TRBV7-6 to TRBJ1-5; 8 bases are shared with TRBD1. CDR1 and CDR2 (germline): SGHVS, FNYEAQ. This CDR3 region has 14 residues. V gave up 5 bases and J gave up 4 bases; unmatched junction bases: 4. The CDR3 DNA is TGTGCCAGCAGCCCAACAGGGGGTAATCAGCCCCAGCATTTT. It specifies CASSPTGGNQPQHF.

This clone was counted between two and nine times. The junction departs from the called germline gene at one end, perhaps through a read error. The genes are TRBV12-3 or TRBV12-4 and TRBJ1-2; D gene ambiguous. The CDR3 is 11 amino acids. The CDR3 bases are TGTGCCAGCAGTTTTAACGATGGCTACACCTTC. It codes for CASSFNDGYTF.

The CDR3 is CASSTGGSNLYEQYF. CDR3 nucleotide sequence: TGTGCCAGCAGTACAGGGGGCTCGAACCTCTACGAGCAGTACTTC. V usage is TRBV6-5 and J usage is TRBJ2-7, with 9 nucleotides matching TRBD1. The germline V gene encodes CDR1 MNHEY and CDR2 SVGAGI. CDR3 length: 15 residues. V lost 5 bases to trimming and J lost 3 bases; unmatched junction nucleotides: 8.

This clone was picked up a small number of times. The rearrangement uses TRBV4-3 and TRBJ1-4; a possible D gene is TRBD1 (5 bases). Germline-derived CDR1 and CDR2 are LGHNA and YSLEER. CDR3 length equals 17 residues. The V gene lost 3 bases and the J gene lost 4 bases, with 18 bases spanning the gap. In DNA form, the CDR3 reads TGCGCCAGCAGCCATGGAGGAACCGGGACGATTAATGAAAAACTGTTTTTT. As protein: CASSHGGTGTINEKLFF.

The rearrangement uses TRBV24-1 and TRBJ2-7; the D gene is possibly TRBD1 (6 bases). Germline CDR1 and CDR2: KGHDR and SFDVKD. This CDR3 has 13 residues. The germline V and J ends were trimmed by 4 bases and 7 bases, with 13 bases remaining between them. The CDR3 region is CATSDPDRREQYF. CDR3 bases: TGTGCCACCAGTGACCCCGACAGGAGAGAGCAGTACTTC.

This clone was recorded at least ten times. The V gene is TRBV18, the J gene TRBJ2-3; possibly TRBD1 for D (5 bases). Germline loops: CDR1 KGHSH, CDR2 LQKENI. The CDR3 spans 15 residues. Trimming took 4 bases from V and 4 from J, leaving 15 bases between them. This CDR3 is CASSLPTGEPDTQYF. CDR3 nucleotides: TGTGCCAGCTCACTCCCTACAGGTGAACCAGATACGCAGTATTTT.